The sequence of this T cell receptor beta chain was determined in a study of shared clonotypes between healthy human individuals. Study results and caveats: Roughly 5% of naive CD4 clonotypes were shared across four donors.

The CDR3 totals 14 residues. Trimming removed 3 bases from V and 1 base from J, with 9 bases in between. Germline values: CDR1 WSHSY, CDR2 SAAADI. Naive CD8 isolation took CD45RO-negative cells positively selected for CCR7 and excluded terminally differentiated effector memory CD45RA+ cells. As regards this clone: As yet, its antigen is unknown.

Deep-level settings were used for running the assay. Sequenced by immunoSEQ multiplex PCR; TCRdb stores in-frame clones only, minus some. The profile shows millions of clones, just over 90% of them singletons. The chain recombines TRBV10-2 with TRBJ1-1, with D unclear. Specimen: naive CD8+ T cells from PBMCs. The receptor's source is a man aged 18 to 29 in good health. Some clones in this sample may be carry-over from other donors' samples. The CDR3 DNA sequence: TGCGCCAGCAGTGAACTCCTTAGGAACACTGAAGCTTTCTTT. This translates into CASSELLRNTEAFF.